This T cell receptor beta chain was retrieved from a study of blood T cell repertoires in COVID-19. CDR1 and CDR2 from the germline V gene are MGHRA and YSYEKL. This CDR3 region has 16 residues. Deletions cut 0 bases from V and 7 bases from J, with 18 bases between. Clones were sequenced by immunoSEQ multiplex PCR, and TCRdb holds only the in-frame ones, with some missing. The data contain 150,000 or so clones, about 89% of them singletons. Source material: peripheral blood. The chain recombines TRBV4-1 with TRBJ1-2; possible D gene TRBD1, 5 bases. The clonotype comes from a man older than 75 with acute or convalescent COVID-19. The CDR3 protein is CASSQDGQGLRGGYTF. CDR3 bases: TGCGCCAGCAGCCAAGATGGGCAGGGCCTAAGGGGTGGCTACACCTTC.